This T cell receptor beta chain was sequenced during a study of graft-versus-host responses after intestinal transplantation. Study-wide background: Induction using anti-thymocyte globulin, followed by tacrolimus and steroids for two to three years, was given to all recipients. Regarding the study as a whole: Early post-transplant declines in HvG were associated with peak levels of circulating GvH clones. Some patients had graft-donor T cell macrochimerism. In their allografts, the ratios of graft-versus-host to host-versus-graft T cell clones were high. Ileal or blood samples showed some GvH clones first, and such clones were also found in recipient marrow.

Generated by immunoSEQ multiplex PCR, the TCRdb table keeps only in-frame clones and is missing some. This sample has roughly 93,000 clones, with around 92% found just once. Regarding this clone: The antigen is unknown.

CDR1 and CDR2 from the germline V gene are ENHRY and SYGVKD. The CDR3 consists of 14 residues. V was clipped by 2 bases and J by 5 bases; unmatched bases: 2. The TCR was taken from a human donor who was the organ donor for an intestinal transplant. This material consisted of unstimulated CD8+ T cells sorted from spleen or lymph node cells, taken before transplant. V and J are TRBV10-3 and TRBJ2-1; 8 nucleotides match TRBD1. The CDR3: CAISEQGANNEQFF. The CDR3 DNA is TGTGCCATCAGTGAGCAGGGGGCTAACAATGAGCAGTTCTTC.